The clone carrying this T cell receptor beta chain came up a few times. Germline V lookup: CDR1 KGHSH, CDR2 LQKENI. This CDR3 comprises 15 residues. Trimming took off 1 base at V and 3 bases at J, with 13 bases between the two ends. The data stem from a study of CDR3 diversity in severe acne. TCRdb analysed the PCR reads with MiXCR anew, one entry per CDR3 protein. The table lists approximately 97,000 distinct CDR3 sequences, 51% of them singletons. V is TRBV18 and J is TRBJ2-7; perhaps TRBD1 as D (6 bases). Sequenced material: blood. The sequence was obtained from a male donor with acne. The CDR3 here is CASSPLRDIIYEQYF. As DNA, the CDR3 is TGTGCCAGCTCACCACTCCGGGACATTATCTACGAGCAGTACTTC.